These 14 T cell receptor beta chains share one sample of origin, sequenced in a study of T cells expressing NK-cell markers. With the 5' RACE reads reprocessed, TCRdb shows one record per CDR3 protein and no DNA. The sample includes 150,000 to 160,000 distinct CDR3 sequences. Material: blood T cells: a sorted CD56 or NKG2C T cell subset, CD4+ or CD8+ T cells, or bulk PBMC T cells (not recorded which). The receptors shown here come from a woman between 50 and 59 years old in good health.

V and J are TRBV11-1 and TRBJ2-7; the D call from TCRdb, TRBD1, cannot be confirmed without DNA. This CDR3 region has 14 residues. From germline, CDR1 is SGHAT and CDR2 FQDESV (reference sequence). The CDR3 sequence is CASSLGTADYEQYF.

The rearrangement links TRBV5-1 to TRBJ2-2. Germline V gene data show CDR1 as SGHRS and CDR2 as YFSETQ. This CDR3 comprises 15 residues. The CDR3 is CASSFSRVDTGELFF.

The chain links TRBV9 to TRBJ2-2; there is no DNA to check the TCRdb D call of TRBD1. This CDR3 has 16 amino acids. Germline V lookup: CDR1 SGDLS, CDR2 YYNGEE. The CDR3 sequence: CASSRGTVVNTGELFF.

The chain combines TRBV5-1 with TRBJ1-1; TCRdb reports TRBD1, a call that lacks DNA to check it against. Germline CDR1 is SGHRS and CDR2 is YFSETQ. This CDR3 contains 15 residues. The CDR3 sequence: CASSLLEGENTEAFF. The complete variable domain, with remaining parts taken from reference TRBV5-1 and TRBJ1-1, reads KAGVTQTPRYLIKTRGQQVTLSCSPISGHRSVSWYQQTPGQGLQFLFEYFSETQRNKGNFPGRFSGRQFSNSRSEMNVSTLELGDSALYLCASSLLEGENTEAFFGQGTRLTVV.

The CDR3 sequence: CASSLPSDRFNEQFF. V usage is TRBV12-3 or TRBV12-4 and J usage is TRBJ2-1. The CDR3 has 15 amino acids.

The CDR3 region is CASTLLWPGDGYTF. The chain uses TRBV27 and TRBJ1-2. Germline V CDR1 and CDR2: MNHEY, SMNVEV (reference sequence). This CDR3 contains 14 residues.

The chain uses TRBV4-1 and TRBJ1-2; TCRdb designates TRBD1, a call that cannot be tested without DNA. CDR1 MGHRA and CDR2 YSYEKL come from the germline V gene. The CDR3 sequence is 15 residues long. This CDR3 reads CASSQVSGSAYGYTF.

The gene calls are TRBV7-9 and TRBJ2-2; TCRdb returns TRBD2, unconfirmable since there is no DNA. This CDR3 is built from 15 residues. Germline V gene lookup returns CDR1 SEHNR and CDR2 FQNEAQ (reference sequence). The CDR3 protein is CASRIRAGETGELFF.

V is TRBV10-3 and J is TRBJ2-7. Germline values: CDR1 ENHRY, CDR2 SYGVKD. The CDR3 length is 13 residues. The CDR3 is CAISGSSSYEQYF.

This chain uses TRBV10-3 with TRBJ2-1; absent DNA, TCRdb's TRBD1 call cannot be checked. The CDR3 has 16 residues. CDR1 is ENHRY, CDR2 SYGVKD, per germline. The CDR3 sequence is CAISQGGQLSYNEQFF.

The chain uses TRBV10-3 and TRBJ2-1; TCRdb designates TRBD2, a call that cannot be tested without DNA. The CDR3 loop spans 14 amino acids. Germline V gives CDR1 ENHRY, CDR2 SYGVKD. The chain's CDR3 is CAISEGTLNNEQFF.

This rearrangement joins TRBV6-6 to TRBJ2-3; the TRBD2 assignment by TCRdb is unverifiable without DNA. There are 14 residues in the CDR3. Germline V gene sequence: CDR1 MNHNY, CDR2 SVGAGI (reference sequence). The CDR3: CASSTGTRVDTQYF.

J is TRBJ2-7 and V is TRBV5-5; absent DNA, TCRdb's TRBD2 call cannot be checked. The CDR3 is 17 residues long. CDR1 and CDR2 from the germline V gene are SGHKS and YYEKEE (reference sequence). The chain's CDR3 is CASSLTLTSGVSYEQYF.

The gene calls are TRBV29-1 and TRBJ1-2; TCRdb picks TRBD1, but there is no DNA to check that call. This CDR3 contains 15 residues. Looked up from germline, CDR1 is SQVTM and CDR2 is ANQGSEA. This CDR3 reads CSVEEGAGIYYGYTF. Drawing the rest from reference TRBV29-1 and TRBJ1-2, the complete variable domain is SAVISQKPSRDICQRGTSLTIQCQVDSQVTMMFWYRQQPGQSLTLIATANQGSEATYESGFVIDKFPISRPNLTFSTLTVSNMSPEDSSIYLCSVEEGAGIYYGYTFGSGTRLTVV.